The 15 T cell receptor beta chains below all came from one sample that was sequenced in a study of beta chain features in type 1 diabetes. Isolated RNA was reverse transcribed in full, so expressed TCRB transcripts were sequenced. Clones were read by immunoSEQ multiplex PCR, and TCRdb kept only the in-frame ones, dropping some. The sample records 900,000 or so clones, roughly 15% being singletons. The sample comprised naive CD4+ T cells from blood. Receptors originate from a woman aged 18-30 years in good health.

In its sample, this clone was seen a few times. The gene calls are TRBV5-1 and TRBJ2-1, with D possibly TRBD1 on 5 matching bases. V shed 4 bases and J shed 3 bases, with 8 bases lying between them. Germline V gene data show CDR1 as SGHRS and CDR2 as YFSETQ. The CDR3 length is 13 residues. In nucleotides, the CDR3 is TGCGCCAGCAGCACAGACAGCTACAATGAGCAGTTCTTC. This translates into CASSTDSYNEQFF.

The rearrangement joins TRBV19 to TRBJ2-3; TRBD1 or TRBD2 may be the D gene (5 bases each). The germline V gene has CDR1 LNHDA and CDR2 SQIVND (reference sequence). The CDR3 loop spans 15 amino acids. Trimming left V 6 bases short and J 3 bases short, with 16 bases between. CDR3 residues: CASRIQGALTDTQYF. For the CDR3, the DNA is TGTGCCAGTAGGATCCAGGGAGCCTTGACAGATACGCAGTATTTT.

The chain carries TRBV11-2 and TRBJ1-1; D call uncertain. CDR1 is SGHAT and CDR2 is FQNNGV in the germline V gene. This CDR3 contains 14 residues. V shed 5 bases and J shed 3 bases, with 13 bases lying between them. CDR3 sequence: CASSLLTGYTEAFF. The DNA for the CDR3 is TGTGCCAGCAGCCTTTTGACGGGTTACACTGAAGCTTTCTTT. Drawing the rest from reference TRBV11-2 and TRBJ1-1, the complete variable domain is EAGVAQSPRYKIIEKRQSVAFWCNPISGHATLYWYQQILGQGPKLLIQFQNNGVVDDSQLPKDRFSAERLKGVDSTLKIQPAKLEDSAVYLCASSLLTGYTEAFFGQGTRLTVV.

This clone was counted between two and nine times. The chain has TRBV19 and TRBJ1-5, with a possible D match to TRBD1 (5 bases). V dropped 6 bases and J dropped 1 base, with 19 bases sitting between them. Germline V gene sequence: CDR1 LNHDA, CDR2 SQIVND (reference sequence). The CDR3 contains 17 residues. For the CDR3, the DNA is TGTGCCAGTAGCGCCTTAGGGCAGGGAATGAGCAATCAGCCCCAGCATTTT. It translates to CASSALGQGMSNQPQHF.

There are a few counts of this clone. CDR3 sequence (DNA): TGTGCCAGCAGTTTACTAACAGGGGCCCTTGAAGAGACCCAGTACTTC. Translation gives CASSLLTGALEETQYF. The rearrangement uses TRBV27 and TRBJ2-5; 7 nucleotides agree with TRBD1. Germline V lookup: CDR1 MNHEY, CDR2 SMNVEV (reference sequence). The CDR3 is made up of 16 amino acids. The V gene end was trimmed by 2 bases and the J gene end by 3 bases; junction bases not matched to a gene: 9.

Details on this clone: One end of the junction is discordant with germline, which a read error may explain. This chain uses TRBV4-3 with TRBJ2-1; TRBD2 is a possible D gene (5 bases). Germline values: CDR1 LGHNA, CDR2 YSLEER. The CDR3 has 13 residues. The CDR3 nucleotides are TGCGCCAGCAGCCAAGATTATCGTGCGGGTGGGGTCTTC. Protein product: CASSQDYRAGGVF.

The chain uses TRBV25-1 and TRBJ1-3; possible D gene TRBD1, 6 bases. CDR1 and CDR2 from the germline V gene are MGHDK and SYGVNS. Trimming shortened V by 1 base and J by 2 bases, and 12 bases separated the two germline ends. The CDR3 runs to 16 residues. DNA of the CDR3: TGTGCCAGCAGTGAATTCGGGGGACACACTGGAAACACCATATATTTT. Its protein product is CASSEFGGHTGNTIYF.

This clone appeared a few times. This sequence joins TRBV11-2 and TRBJ2-1; no reliable D call. The CDR3 sequence is 14 residues long. Trimming took 5 bases from V and 2 from J, leaving 10 bases between them. The V gene's germline CDR1 is SGHAT and CDR2 FQNNGV. The CDR3 DNA reads as TGTGCCAGCAGCCGCTGGGTCCCCTACAATGAGCAGTTCTTC. Translation: CASSRWVPYNEQFF. Supplemented by reference TRBV11-2 and TRBJ2-1, the full variable domain reads EAGVAQSPRYKIIEKRQSVAFWCNPISGHATLYWYQQILGQGPKLLIQFQNNGVVDDSQLPKDRFSAERLKGVDSTLKIQPAKLEDSAVYLCASSRWVPYNEQFFGPGTRLTVL.

There are a few counts of this clone. The chain carries TRBV5-6 and TRBJ1-4, with TRBD1 as a possible D gene (5 bases). There are 15 residues in the CDR3. The V gene lost 4 bases and the J gene lost 6 bases, with 16 bases spanning the gap. The germline V gene encodes CDR1 SGHDT and CDR2 YYEEEE. CDR3 region: CASSKGAGRDEKLFF. The DNA for the CDR3 is TGTGCCAGCAGCAAAGGGGCAGGGCGGGATGAAAAACTGTTTTTT.

The chain uses TRBV5-1 and TRBJ2-1; D perhaps matches TRBD1 (5 bases). Germline V CDR1 and CDR2: SGHRS, YFSETQ. The CDR3 spans 18 residues. Deletions cut 0 bases from V and 1 base from J, with 17 bases between. CDR3 residues: CASSLAPTLGVSYNEQFF. Here the CDR3 DNA reads TGCGCCAGCAGCTTGGCCCCCACTTTAGGGGTATCCTACAATGAGCAGTTCTTC.

This clone occurred a few times. This chain connects TRBV7-2 to TRBJ2-7; 7 bases match TRBD2. Losses at the gene ends were 2 bases for V and 4 bases for J; bases not matched to a gene: 17. CDR1 SGHTA and CDR2 FQGNSA come from the germline V gene. The CDR3 extends over 18 amino acids. CDR3 bases: TGTGCCAGCAGCTTACATCGCGGGAGCATCGGGGGAAGGTACGAGCAGTACTTC. Translation: CASSLHRGSIGGRYEQYF.

The rearrangement joins TRBV19 to TRBJ2-5, with D perhaps TRBD1 (5 bases). CDR3 size: 13 residues. CDR1 and CDR2 from the germline V gene are LNHDA and SQIVND (reference sequence). Trimming shortened V by 4 bases and J by 5 bases, and 11 bases separated the two germline ends. The CDR3 DNA reads as TGTGCCAGTAGTACCAGGGTGACGGAGACCCAGTACTTC. The encoded protein is CASSTRVTETQYF.

This clone was picked up a small number of times. The chain links TRBV5-1 to TRBJ2-7; 8 bases line up with TRBD2. Losses at the gene ends were 4 bases for V and 1 base for J; bases not matched to a gene: 7. The V gene's germline CDR1 is SGHRS and CDR2 YFSETQ. The CDR3 runs to 15 residues. CDR3 coding DNA: TGCGCCAGCAGCCCTCTAGCGGGCCCGTCCTACGAGCAGTACTTC. Protein product: CASSPLAGPSYEQYF. Supplemented by reference TRBV5-1 and TRBJ2-7, the full variable domain reads KAGVTQTPRYLIKTRGQQVTLSCSPISGHRSVSWYQQTPGQGLQFLFEYFSETQRNKGNFPGRFSGRQFSNSRSEMNVSTLELGDSALYLCASSPLAGPSYEQYFGPGTRLTVT.

Worth noting for this clone: Additional DNA sequences in this sample encode the identical CDR3. The chain carries TRBV11-2 and TRBJ1-5; no clear D. V dropped 2 bases and J dropped 1 base, with 3 bases sitting between them. This CDR3 is built from 13 residues. Germline CDR1 SGHAT, CDR2 FQNNGV. CDR3 DNA: TGTGCCAGCAGCTTAAACAGCAATCAGCCCCAGCATTTT. Translated: CASSLNSNQPQHF.

This chain joins TRBV5-4 and TRBJ2-7; D perhaps matches TRBD2 (6 bases). The CDR3 contains 13 residues. Germline assignment: CDR1 SGHNT and CDR2 YYREEE (reference sequence). V lost 4 bases, J lost 7 bases, and 15 bases lay in between. CDR3 sequence: CASSPGVEREQYF. In nucleotides, the CDR3 is TGTGCCAGCAGCCCGGGGGTGGAACGAGAGCAGTACTTC.